These 10 T cell receptor beta chains share one sample of origin, sequenced in a study of Graves' ophthalmopathy and Graves' hyperthyroidism (dated by TCRdb to the late 2010s). Data came from an Illumina HiSeq 2000. TCR beta CDR3 regions were amplified from RNA transcripts for repertoire sequencing. A first-round RT-PCR used HTBI primers with the Qiagen OneStep RT-PCR kit, followed by a second-round multiplex PCR, size selection and purification. TCRdb passed the public sequencing reads through fastp at Q25 and MiXCR, retaining productive beta sequences. Rows with one shared CDR3 protein collapse into an entry with the most common genes and DNA. The sample profile shows about 600,000 distinct CDR3 sequences; about two fifths of them were found once. The top ten clonotypes cover over 3.5% of the sample. Sequences were obtained from peripheral blood or thyroid tissue (not recorded which). These receptors came from an adult man with Graves' hyperthyroidism.

This clonotype was found a few times. A much larger clone lies one base from this, so it may be a read error. The gene calls are TRBV7-9 and TRBJ1-1; the match to TRBD1 covers 7 bases. With 5 bases clipped from V and 0 bases from J, the junction kept 6 bases outside the gene matches. The germline CDR1 and CDR2 sequences are SEHNR and FQNEAQ (reference sequence). The CDR3 totals 15 residues. The CDR3 DNA is TGTGCCAGCAGCCTCACAGGGGTCATGAACACTGAAGCTTTCTTT. This sequence encodes CASSLTGVMNTEAFF.

This clonotype has a count of ten or more. The V call is TRBV7-9, the J call TRBJ2-7, with D possibly being TRBD1 (6 bases). V was clipped by 5 bases and J by 2 bases, with 16 bases between them. From germline, CDR1 is SEHNR and CDR2 FQNEAQ (reference sequence). The CDR3 has 15 residues. DNA for the CDR3: TGTGCCAGCAGCGATCGGGACACCTCCGCCTACGAGCAGTACTTC. Translated, it gives CASSDRDTSAYEQYF.

This clonotype has at least ten counts. The chain combines TRBV2 with TRBJ2-1, with D unresolved. Germline assignment: CDR1 SNHLY and CDR2 FYNNEI. The CDR3 contains 14 residues. V lost 1 base and J 4 bases, leaving 8 bases between the germline ends. The CDR3, as DNA: TGTGCCAGCAGTGAAGGGTCAGCTTACAATGAGCAGTTCTTC. Translating gives CASSEGSAYNEQFF.

This chain uses TRBV9 with TRBJ1-3; possibly TRBD1 for D (5 bases). The CDR3 sequence is 12 residues long. Germline V gives CDR1 SGDLS, CDR2 YYNGEE. V gave up 0 bases and J gave up 8 bases, with 6 bases separating them. Here the CDR3 DNA reads TGTGCCAGCAGCGTAGTGGGGGACACCATATATTTT. As protein: CASSVVGDTIYF.

This clonotype appeared many times. The J gene is TRBJ1-2, the V gene TRBV4-1; D remains unclear. The length of the CDR3 is 14 residues. Trimming cost V 1 base and J 3 bases, with 9 bases left between them. Germline values: CDR1 MGHRA, CDR2 YSYEKL. Written as DNA, the CDR3 is TGCGCCAGCAGCCAAGTAACAGCGGACTATGGCTACACCTTC. Protein product: CASSQVTADYGYTF.

This clonotype turned up a few times. This rearrangement joins TRBV29-1 to TRBJ2-7, with 10 nucleotides matching TRBD2. The J call could be wrong; TRBJ2-1 is a better fit for the DNA end. The CDR3 consists of 14 residues. The germline gives CDR1 SQVTM, CDR2 ANQGSEA. The CDR3 coding sequence is TGCAGCGTCGAACGAGCGGGAGGGCCCTATGAGCAGTTCTTC. Translation gives CSVERAGGPYEQFF.

This clonotype was observed a handful of times. The J gene is TRBJ1-2, the V gene TRBV2, with D hard to call. Trimming removed 9 bases from V and 4 bases from J, with 12 bases in between. CDR3 size: 12 residues. Germline values: CDR1 SNHLY, CDR2 FYNNEI. For the CDR3, the DNA is TGTGCCAGTGAGGAGTCCCGCTATGGCTACACCTTC. This gives the protein CASEESRYGYTF.

This chain links TRBV20-1 with TRBJ1-2; possible D gene TRBD1, 5 bases. The CDR3 runs to 13 residues. Germline-derived CDR1 and CDR2 are DFQATT and SNEGSKA (reference sequence). The germline V and J ends were trimmed by 6 bases and 1 base, with 12 bases remaining between them. The chain's CDR3 is CSAQSGGNYGYTF. The CDR3 DNA reads as TGCAGTGCCCAGAGCGGGGGTAACTATGGCTACACCTTC.

For this clonotype: Lacking the conserved final phenylalanine or tryptophan, this CDR3 likely reflects a read error. The CDR3 bases are TGCAGTGCTAGTGCGCCGGACCAAGGAGGCTACGAGCAGTACCTC. The encoded protein is CSASAPDQGGYEQYL. This chain connects TRBV20-1 to TRBJ2-7; possible D gene TRBD2, 5 bases. CDR1 DFQATT and CDR2 SNEGSKA come from the germline V gene (reference sequence). Trimming cost V 3 bases and J 3 bases, with 18 bases left between them. This CDR3 is built from 15 residues.

At least ten counts were recorded for this clonotype. This chain joins TRBV6-4 and TRBJ1-2; 10 bases align to TRBD1. V lost 2 bases, J lost 6 bases, and 3 bases stayed unmatched. Germline loops: CDR1 MRHNA, CDR2 SNTAGT. The CDR3 totals 14 residues. The CDR3 bases are TGTGCCAGCAGTGACCCTGGGACAGGGGATGGCTACACCTTC. It codes for CASSDPGTGDGYTF.